This paragraph reports one T cell receptor (beta chain). No cognate antigen has been identified for it. Base quality data are lacking; no much larger clone is found one base away. The data originate from a study of post-analysis software for immune sequencing data (dated by TCRdb to the mid-2010s). Context from the whole study: Relapsing-remitting, secondary progressive and progressive-relapsing multiple sclerosis were recorded as disease courses, and subtype annotation was lacking for some patients. Patient repertoires were compared against 11 to 12 previously published healthy control repertoires from donors aged about 6 to 26 years. A subset of samples was prepared in parallel using single-end sample barcoding, then pooled and co-amplified after Illumina adapter ligation. Broader findings and caveats from the paper: Direct clustering with F measure showed strong co-clustering of samples prepared in the same batch, prompting a batch-effect correction. The multiple sclerosis patient group was slightly younger than the control group. Significantly lower normalized Chao1 diversity was found in multiple sclerosis patients than in controls, suggesting substantial peripheral T-cell clonal expansion.

To demonstrate the VDJtools post-analysis software, TCR beta repertoires were profiled from the peripheral blood of about 13 young patients with multiple sclerosis. Multiple sclerosis patients were children and adolescents aged about 6 to 17 years. Receptors were amplified or captured by PCR. The instrument given in TCRdb is Illumina HiSeq 2500. To reduce PCR and sequencing biases, unique molecular identifiers were built into the TCR beta cDNA libraries. About 500,000 cDNA molecules were obtained for every 1 to 10 million input T cells, so each molecule roughly corresponded to one T cell. The patient libraries were prepared and sequenced using the same protocol as the earlier healthy control dataset. Samples belonging to the same batch were prepared together, multiplexed and sequenced on a shared HiSeq lane. The paper's processing steps were these. Raw barcoded reads were processed with MIGEC, discarding single-read molecular identifier groups before consensus assembly and CDR3 extraction. VDJtools was used for post-analysis of the clonotype tables, with diversity normalized by down-sampling every dataset to the smallest sample size. Repertoire overlap clustering matched CDR3 amino acid but not nucleotide sequences to correct batch-related cross-sample contamination. TCRdb redid the processing of the public reads, applying fastp at Q25 and MiXCR, and retained in-frame beta chains. Rows are unified per CDR3 protein, each entry keeping the most common DNA and genes. These V and J calls rely on TCRdb rather than the paper's analysis. Counted in this sample were some 700,000 distinct CDR3 sequences; roughly three fifths of them appeared once. The ten top clones hold around 11% of the sample.

The source material was blood. The receptor comes from a girl aged 2 to 10 with multiple sclerosis.

DNA sequence: TGTGCCAGCAGTGTCAGGGGGCTCAATCAGCCCCAGCATTTT. This codes for CASSVRGLNQPQHF. The chain is assembled from TRBV6-1 and TRBJ1-5; 8 middle bases align to TRBD1. After removal of 4 bases from V and 3 bases from J, the junction retains 2 bases not matched to a gene. From cysteine to phenylalanine, the CDR3 is 14 amino acids long. Only the CDR3 DNA stays, 42 bases, in frame from base 1. Sequences MNHNS (CDR1) and SASEGT (CDR2) are obtained from the germline V gene.